The clone carrying this T cell receptor beta chain was observed at least ten times. The V gene lost 3 bases and the J gene lost 5 bases, with 10 bases spanning the gap. This CDR3 comprises 13 residues. Per germline, CDR1 KGHSH and CDR2 LQKENI. The data belong to a study of T cells after yellow fever vaccination. About the study: Some fractions had low cell numbers, and these were prepared with SMART-Seq v4 Ultra Low Input.

Each CDR3 protein gets one entry after TCRdb re-called the 5' RACE reads with MiXCR. Among some 9,300 distinct CDR3 sequences, under 5% were seen once, and the ten largest hold 1.6%. This chain joins TRBV18 and TRBJ2-5; tentative D call: TRBD2 (5 bases). This TCR was recovered from a man aged 18 to 29 who received the YFV17D yellow fever vaccine. The sample consisted of PBMCs, either bulk or a sorted T-cell subset (CD4+, CD8+, memory, or dextramer-sorted; not recorded which), taken less than 16 days after the first yellow fever vaccination. The CDR3 sequence is CASSPRETETQYF. CDR3 sequence (DNA): TGTGCCAGCTCACCGAGGGAGACGGAGACCCAGTACTTC.